Each of the 26 T cell receptor beta chains below was sequenced from the same sample in a study of cytomegalovirus exposure and HLA in healthy donors. 60 Vbeta and 13 Jbeta primers were used in PCR. Some clones are missing from TCRdb's copy, which holds only in-frame ones; the method was immunoSEQ multiplex PCR. Of under 200,000 clones in the sample, about four fifths were seen once. What was sequenced was PBMCs. The source of these receptors is a woman aged 45-59 years in good health and CMV-seronegative.

In DNA, the CDR3 is TGTGCCTGGAGCGAGACTACCAACGAGCAGTACTTC. This encodes CAWSETTNEQYF. The chain uses TRBV30 and TRBJ2-7; D might be TRBD2 (5 bases). With 3 bases removed from V and 5 bases from J, the gap between germline ends came to 11 bases. CDR1 is GTSNPN, CDR2 SVGIG, per germline (reference sequence). The CDR3 runs to 12 residues. Full variable domain (outside the CDR3, taken from reference TRBV30 and TRBJ2-7): SQTIHQWPATLVQPVGSPLSLECTVEGTSNPNLYWYRQAAGRGLQLLFYSVGIGQISSEVPQNLSASRPQDRQFILSSKKLLLSDSGFYLCAWSETTNEQYFGPGTRLTVT.

This chain uses TRBV2 with TRBJ2-5; weak D call: TRBD1 (6 bases). The germline gives CDR1 SNHLY, CDR2 FYNNEI. This CDR3 is built from 14 residues. V was clipped by 3 bases and J by 7 bases, with 15 bases between them. CDR3 in amino acids: CASSDSATGGTQYF. CDR3 nucleotides: TGTGCCAGCAGTGATTCCGCGACAGGAGGGACCCAGTACTTC.

This clone was found a few times. The chain employs TRBV5-1 and TRBJ1-1; D is unclear. Germline CDR1 reads SGHRS; CDR2 reads YFSETQ. Deletions cut 4 bases from V and 0 bases from J, with 7 bases between. The CDR3 totals 13 residues. The CDR3: CASSQQVNTEAFF. As DNA, the CDR3 is TGCGCCAGCAGCCAGCAGGTGAACACTGAAGCTTTCTTT.

The chain combines TRBV9 with TRBJ2-7; TRBD2 aligns across 9 bases. After removal of 4 bases from V and 6 bases from J, the junction contained 8 bases not matched to a gene. Per germline, CDR1 SGDLS and CDR2 YYNGEE. CDR3 length: 14 residues. CDR3 protein: CASSPWTSDLEQYF. CDR3 DNA: TGTGCCAGCAGCCCTTGGACTAGCGATCTCGAGCAGTACTTC.

The chain's CDR3 is CASSEAEIEQFF. CDR3 DNA sequence: TGTGCCAGCAGTGAAGCAGAGATAGAGCAGTTCTTC. The rearrangement uses TRBV2 and TRBJ2-1, with unresolved D. Trimming took 0 bases from V and 10 from J, leaving 7 bases between them. The CDR3 spans 12 residues. Germline assignment: CDR1 SNHLY and CDR2 FYNNEI.

The chain carries TRBV28 and TRBJ2-7; D is possibly TRBD2 (5 bases). The CDR3 runs to 15 residues. Trimming pared 7 bases from V and 6 bases from J, leaving 22 bases between. Germline CDR1 is MDHEN and CDR2 is SYDVKM. Here the CDR3 reads CASTLEGSSGFEQYF. In DNA form, the CDR3 reads TGTGCCAGCACCCTAGAGGGCAGCAGTGGGTTCGAGCAGTACTTC.

The gene calls are TRBV6-1 and TRBJ1-6; D perhaps matches TRBD1 (5 bases). The CDR3 has 16 amino acids. The germline V gene has CDR1 MNHNS and CDR2 SASEGT. V shed 1 base and J shed 4 bases, with 11 bases lying between them. Here the CDR3 reads CASSEGRGFYNSPLHF. For the CDR3, the DNA is TGTGCCAGCAGTGAAGGAAGGGGCTTTTATAATTCACCCCTCCACTTT.

This clone was detected only a few times. V is TRBV29-1 and J is TRBJ1-4; no definite D call. Between the trimmed V and J ends, which lost 3 bases and 3 bases, there was a span of 5 bases. Germline V gene data show CDR1 as SQVTM and CDR2 as ANQGSEA. The CDR3 consists of 12 residues. This CDR3 is CSVEGPNEKLFF. CDR3 coding DNA: TGCAGCGTTGAGGGCCCTAATGAAAAACTGTTTTTT. Drawing the rest from reference TRBV29-1 and TRBJ1-4, the complete variable domain is SAVISQKPSRDICQRGTSLTIQCQVDSQVTMMFWYRQQPGQSLTLIATANQGSEATYESGFVIDKFPISRPNLTFSTLTVSNMSPEDSSIYLCSVEGPNEKLFFGSGTQLSVL.

CDR3 protein: CASSLPRYLLNSGNTIYF. CDR3 DNA sequence: TGTGCCAGCAGCTTACCGCGTTACCTATTAAACTCTGGAAACACCATATATTTT. The rearrangement joins TRBV7-9 to TRBJ1-3; D not certain. Germline V gives CDR1 SEHNR, CDR2 FQNEAQ (reference sequence). The CDR3 runs to 18 residues. V was trimmed by 2 bases and J by 0 bases, leaving 17 bases between them.

The V call is TRBV28, the J call TRBJ1-1, with D possibly TRBD1 on 5 matching bases. CDR3 size: 13 residues. The germline V gene encodes CDR1 MDHEN and CDR2 SYDVKM. The ends were cut back, 7 bases at V and 3 bases at J, with 12 bases in the middle. For the CDR3, the DNA is TGTGCCAGCATTTGGGGGAGGGACACTGAAGCTTTCTTT. Protein sequence: CASIWGRDTEAFF.

This clone has just a few counts. This chain joins TRBV2 and TRBJ1-6, with 10 bases fitting TRBD1. Germline V gives CDR1 SNHLY, CDR2 FYNNEI. V dropped 8 bases and J dropped 8; count of bases not matched to a gene: 9. The CDR3 runs 15 residues. In DNA, the CDR3 is TGTGCCAGCTTGGACAGGGGGACTATTTATTCACCCCTCCACTTT. It is translated as CASLDRGTIYSPLHF.

The chain employs TRBV7-2 and TRBJ2-1; a weak D match, TRBD2 (5 bases). The CDR3 length is 14 residues. Germline-derived CDR1 and CDR2 are SGHTA and FQGNSA. Trimming took off 2 bases at V and 3 bases at J, with 8 bases between the two ends. DNA of the CDR3: TGTGCCAGCAGCTTACCCGGACTCTACAATGAGCAGTTCTTC. This sequence encodes CASSLPGLYNEQFF.

CDR3 region: CASSQVVSGPYEQYF. The CDR3 DNA follows: TGTGCCAGCAGCCAAGTGGTTAGCGGCCCCTACGAGCAGTACTTC. The chain recombines TRBV4-2 with TRBJ2-7; a possible D gene is TRBD2 (6 bases). V gave up 1 base and J gave up 2 bases, with 12 bases separating them. This CDR3 is built from 15 residues. The germline V gene encodes CDR1 LGHNA and CDR2 YNFKEQ.

The gene calls are TRBV30 and TRBJ2-3; TRBD2 might be the D (5 bases). This CDR3 comprises 14 residues. V was trimmed by 0 bases and J by 6 bases, leaving 13 bases between them. Germline values: CDR1 GTSNPN, CDR2 SVGIG (reference sequence). CDR3 residues: CAWSVRGRGDTQYF. The CDR3 region has the DNA TGTGCCTGGAGTGTAAGAGGGCGCGGGGATACGCAGTATTTT. The entire variable domain, with the rest obtained from reference TRBV30 and TRBJ2-3, is as follows: SQTIHQWPATLVQPVGSPLSLECTVEGTSNPNLYWYRQAAGRGLQLLFYSVGIGQISSEVPQNLSASRPQDRQFILSSKKLLLSDSGFYLCAWSVRGRGDTQYFGPGTRLTVL.

V is TRBV28 and J is TRBJ1-2; D perhaps matches TRBD1 (6 bases). Trimming left V 1 base short and J 2 bases short, with 17 bases between. The germline V gene encodes CDR1 MDHEN and CDR2 SYDVKM. The CDR3 extends over 17 amino acids. CDR3 protein: CASSLLGAEASNYGYTF. The CDR3 nucleotides are TGTGCCAGCAGTTTATTGGGGGCGGAGGCCTCAAACTATGGCTACACCTTC.

The DNA of the CDR3 is TGTGCCAGCAGCTTAGCAGGGGACTCCTACAATGAGCAGTTCTTC. It codes for CASSLAGDSYNEQFF. This sequence joins TRBV7-2 and TRBJ2-1; D may be TRBD1 (5 bases). CDR3 length: 15 amino acids. Trimming left V 0 bases short and J 0 bases short, with 6 bases between. Germline V CDR1 and CDR2: SGHTA, FQGNSA.

This clone occurred a few times. V is TRBV5-4 and J is TRBJ2-3, with D tentatively TRBD2 (6 bases). The CDR3 consists of 12 residues. Germline V CDR1 and CDR2: SGHNT, YYREEE (reference sequence). Trimming left V 4 bases short and J 8 bases short, with 11 bases between. Here the CDR3 reads CASSEGTGTQYF. Written as DNA, the CDR3 is TGTGCCAGCAGCGAAGGGACTGGTACGCAGTATTTT.

This clone appeared a single time. The chain combines TRBV9 with TRBJ2-3; 8 bases match TRBD2. V was pared by 3 bases and J by 4 bases, with 4 bases of the junction left unmatched. The CDR3 length is 14 residues. Germline CDR1 SGDLS, CDR2 YYNGEE. This CDR3 reads CASSAGGGSDTQYF. The CDR3 nucleotides are TGTGCCAGCAGCGCCGGCGGGGGGTCAGATACGCAGTATTTT.

This chain uses TRBV5-1 with TRBJ2-2; 7 bases align to TRBD2. Germline loops: CDR1 SGHRS, CDR2 YFSETQ. J was trimmed by 6 bases and V by 2 bases; bases with no gene match: 7. The CDR3 runs 15 residues. For the CDR3, the DNA is TGCGCCAGCAGCTTAAGTCTAGCGGTAGCCGGGGAGCTGTTTTTT. Its protein product is CASSLSLAVAGELFF.

The J gene is TRBJ2-2, the V gene TRBV7-3; D call uncertain. V lost 6 bases, J lost 5 bases, and 10 bases lay in between. This CDR3 is 13 amino acids long. The germline V gene has CDR1 SGHTA and CDR2 FQGTGA. CDR3 DNA: TGTGCCAGCAGTGGCAGTGTAACCGGGGAGCTGTTTTTT. Its protein is CASSGSVTGELFF.

This CDR3 reads CASSGADSSYNSPLHF. The DNA for the CDR3 is TGTGCCAGCAGTGGAGCAGACAGCTCCTATAATTCACCCCTCCACTTT. The chain has TRBV28 and TRBJ1-6; D possibly corresponds to TRBD1 (5 bases). This CDR3 is 16 amino acids long. Germline CDR1 is MDHEN and CDR2 is SYDVKM. V was clipped by 5 bases and J by 0 bases, with 11 bases between them.

This chain's CDR3 is CASSLRPGDTQYF. Here the CDR3 DNA reads TGTGCCAGCAGCCTGCGACCGGGAGATACGCAGTATTTT. This chain uses TRBV5-6 with TRBJ2-3; no firm D call. The CDR3 consists of 13 residues. Germline V gene data show CDR1 as SGHDT and CDR2 as YYEEEE. V was trimmed by 4 bases and J by 5 bases, leaving 11 bases between them.

The chain has TRBV27 and TRBJ2-5, with a possible D match to TRBD2 (5 bases). V dropped 1 base and J dropped 2 bases, with 14 bases sitting between them. This CDR3 contains 16 residues. CDR1 is MNHEY, CDR2 SMNVEV, per germline (reference sequence). The DNA for the CDR3 is TGTGCCAGCAGTTTATGGATGTGGAGCGGACAAGAGACCCAGTACTTC. Translating it yields CASSLWMWSGQETQYF.

The V gene is TRBV7-3, the J gene TRBJ2-7; the match to TRBD1 covers 9 bases. The V and J ends lost 2 bases and 3 bases, in that order; junction bases with no gene match: 20. The CDR3 extends over 20 amino acids. Germline CDR1 SGHTA, CDR2 FQGTGA. The CDR3 DNA follows: TGTGCCAGCAGCTTAGGGTCGGGGTACAGGGGGCGCAAGGGCCACTACGAGCAGTACTTC. It codes for CASSLGSGYRGRKGHYEQYF. The full variable domain, with the rest looked up from reference TRBV7-3 and TRBJ2-7, is GAGVSQTPSNKVTEKGKYVELRCDPISGHTALYWYRQSLGQGPEFLIYFQGTGAADDSGLPNDRFFAVRPEGSVSTLKIQRTERGDSAVYLCASSLGSGYRGRKGHYEQYFGPGTRLTVT.

The rearrangement joins TRBV4-1 to TRBJ1-6; weak D call: TRBD1 (5 bases). V lost 0 bases and J 7 bases, leaving 16 bases between the germline ends. The CDR3 extends over 17 amino acids. CDR1 is MGHRA and CDR2 is YSYEKL in the germline V gene. The CDR3 loop is CASSQEPARVTNSPLHF. As DNA, the CDR3 is TGCGCCAGCAGCCAAGAGCCTGCCAGGGTGACCAATTCACCCCTCCACTTT.

The J gene is TRBJ1-1, the V gene TRBV27; no firm D call. The germline gives CDR1 MNHEY, CDR2 SMNVEV (reference sequence). The germline V and J ends were trimmed by 4 bases and 0 bases, with 15 bases remaining between them. The CDR3 contains 16 residues. The CDR3 region is CASSSLLTRMNTEAFF. For the CDR3, the DNA is TGTGCCAGCAGTTCCTTGTTAACAAGAATGAACACTGAAGCTTTCTTT.